The 6 T cell receptor beta chains listed next were all sequenced from one sample in a study of OX40 agonist ivuxolimab in advanced cancers. Libraries were made using the immunoSEQ multiplex PCR assay. The table comes from immuneACCESS by way of TCRdb, which keeps in-frame sequences with V and J called. Part of the clones is missing from these tables; in studies checked, under half for an unresolved V gene and the rest for unknown reasons. The sample table holds 55,000 to 80,000 clones, of which approximately 85% were seen once. The ten largest clones add up to about 1% of the sample. Sequenced here: CD4+ or CD8+ T cells sorted from blood, sampled in a trial of the OX40 agonist ivuxolimab. All receptors derive from an adult with an advanced solid tumor such as melanoma, head and neck, liver or kidney cancer.

The V and J genes are TRBV27 and TRBJ2-3; TRBD2 matches at 9 bases. The V gene end was trimmed by 8 bases and the J gene end by 5 bases; junction bases not matched to a gene: 11. The CDR3 sequence is 15 residues long. CDR1 and CDR2 (germline): MNHEY, SMNVEV (reference sequence). The CDR3 loop is CASRRAGGRRDTQYF. The CDR3 bases are TGTGCCAGCCGGCGGGCGGGGGGGCGCAGAGATACGCAGTATTTT.

The chain employs TRBV14 and TRBJ1-1; 8 positions match TRBD1. The CDR3 loop spans 15 amino acids. Germline CDR1 is SGHDN and CDR2 is FVKESK. Trimming took 1 base from V and 6 from J; bases not matched to a gene: 7. CDR3 sequence reads: CASSQARGPGAEAFF. The CDR3 DNA is TGTGCCAGCAGCCAAGCCAGGGGGCCGGGGGCTGAAGCTTTCTTT. The full variable domain, completed using reference TRBV14 and TRBJ1-1, is EAGVTQFPSHSVIEKGQTVTLRCDPISGHDNLYWYRRVMGKEIKFLLHFVKESKQDESGMPNNRFLAERTGGTYSTLKVQPAELEDSGVYFCASSQARGPGAEAFFGQGTRLTVV.

The chain combines TRBV25-1 with TRBJ1-1, with no clear D. CDR3 length equals 14 residues. V lost 2 bases, J lost 0 bases, and 7 bases lay in between. Germline values: CDR1 MGHDK, CDR2 SYGVNS. The CDR3 DNA sequence: TGTGCCAGCAGTGAAGAACGGGTGAACACTGAAGCTTTCTTT. This translates into CASSEERVNTEAFF.

In its sample, this clone was seen once. V usage is TRBV4-2 and J usage is TRBJ1-6; tentatively, D is TRBD1 (6 bases). Germline V gene lookup returns CDR1 LGHNA and CDR2 YNFKEQ. The CDR3 contains 15 residues. Trimming pared 4 bases from V and 6 bases from J, leaving 13 bases between. In DNA, the CDR3 is TGTGCCAGCAGCCGGCAGAGGGGGGGTAATTCACCCCTCCACTTT. Translated: CASSRQRGGNSPLHF.

The genes are TRBV5-4 and TRBJ2-1, with D uncertain. Trimming shortened V by 0 bases and J by 3 bases, and 4 bases separated the two germline ends. Germline V lookup: CDR1 SGHNT, CDR2 YYREEE (reference sequence). The CDR3 has 13 residues. The CDR3 spells CASSLGLYNEQFF. The DNA for the CDR3 is TGTGCCAGCAGCTTGGGGCTCTACAATGAGCAGTTCTTC.

This chain uses TRBV10-3 with TRBJ1-2; weak D call: TRBD1 (6 bases). Germline CDR1 reads ENHRY; CDR2 reads SYGVKD. V was clipped by 8 bases and J by 4 bases, with 23 bases between them. The CDR3 consists of 16 residues. The CDR3 sequence: CAIYSPGGGGFYGYTF. DNA of the CDR3: TGTGCCATCTACTCTCCTGGAGGGGGAGGTTTCTATGGCTACACCTTC.